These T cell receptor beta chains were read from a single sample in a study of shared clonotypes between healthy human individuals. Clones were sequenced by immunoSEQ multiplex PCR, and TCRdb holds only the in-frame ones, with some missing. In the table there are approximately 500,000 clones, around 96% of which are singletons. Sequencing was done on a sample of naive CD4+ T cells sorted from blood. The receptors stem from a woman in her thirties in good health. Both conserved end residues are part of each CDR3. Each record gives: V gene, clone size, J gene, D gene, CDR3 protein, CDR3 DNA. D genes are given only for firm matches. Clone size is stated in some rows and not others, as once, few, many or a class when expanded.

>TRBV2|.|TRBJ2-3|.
CASRPQGGTDTQYF
TGTGCCAGCAGGCCCCAGGGGGGAACAGATACGCAGTATTTT
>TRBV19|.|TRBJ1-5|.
CASSKVVQLPRPQHF
TGTGCCAGTAGTAAGGTGGTCCAGCTTCCTCGACCCCAGCATTTT
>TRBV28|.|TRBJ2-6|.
CASRGRDTHRSGANVLTF
TGTGCCAGCAGGGGACGGGACACCCATCGGTCTGGGGCCAACGTCCTGACTTTC
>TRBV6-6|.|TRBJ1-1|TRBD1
CASKRGREAFF
TGTGCCAGCAAAAGGGGGCGCGAGGCTTTCTTT
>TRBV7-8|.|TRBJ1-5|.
CASSLLGQGNQPQHF
TGTGCCAGCAGCTTATTGGGGCAGGGCAATCAGCCCCAGCATTTT
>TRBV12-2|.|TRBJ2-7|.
CASRLRSTGGKPYEQYF
TGTGCAAGTCGCCTCCGTTCGACAGGGGGAAAACCCTACGAGCAGTACTTC
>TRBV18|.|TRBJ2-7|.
CASSPSEGSYEQYF
TGTGCCAGCTCACCATCTGAGGGTTCCTACGAGCAGTACTTC
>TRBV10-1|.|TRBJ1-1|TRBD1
CASSESAGGLTEAFF
TGCGCCAGCAGTGAGTCGGCAGGGGGCTTGACTGAAGCTTTCTTT
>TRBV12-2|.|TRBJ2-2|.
CASRLALGDRFANTGELFF
TGTGCAAGTCGCTTAGCGCTGGGGGACAGGTTCGCGAACACCGGGGAGCTGTTTTTT
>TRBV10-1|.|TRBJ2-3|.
CASSEGERFTDTQYF
TGCGCCAGCAGTGAGGGGGAGCGGTTCACAGATACGCAGTATTTT
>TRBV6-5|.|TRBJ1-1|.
CASSPPQNTEAFF
TGTGCCAGCAGTCCCCCCCAGAACACTGAAGCTTTCTTT
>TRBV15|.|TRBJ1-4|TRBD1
CATSTGLPGQGHEKLFF
TGTGCCACCAGCACAGGACTCCCGGGACAGGGACATGAAAAACTGTTTTTT
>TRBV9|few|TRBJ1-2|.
CASSGSYGYTF
TGTGCCAGCAGCGGGAGCTATGGCTACACCTTC
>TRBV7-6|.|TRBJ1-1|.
CASSLGEGTEAFF
TGTGCCAGCAGCTTAGGTGAGGGCACTGAAGCTTTCTTT
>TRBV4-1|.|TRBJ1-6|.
CASSQVPYNNSPLHF
TGCGCCAGCAGCCAAGTTCCCTACAATAATTCACCCCTCCACTTT
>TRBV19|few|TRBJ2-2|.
CASSIWQANTGELFF
TGTGCCAGTAGTATCTGGCAGGCGAACACCGGGGAGCTGTTTTTT
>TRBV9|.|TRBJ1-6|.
CASSATGSLDSPLHF
TGTGCCAGCAGCGCAACAGGGAGTTTAGATTCACCCCTCCACTTT